The 3 T cell receptor beta chains below were found in one sample sequenced in a study of T cells in women clearing cervical HPV infection. TCRdb's copy holds only in-frame clones and misses some; the assay was immunoSEQ multiplex PCR. This listing includes fewer than 30,000 clones. The sample comprised blood buffy coat. Source of these receptors: a woman aged 18 to 75 with a cervical HPV16 infection that either progressed to CIN3+ or cleared (not recorded which).

About this clone itself: Read data end 3 residues before the CDR3 end; the end is taken from the germline J gene. The chain couples TRBV7-6 to TRBJ2-3, with 8 bases matching TRBD1. V dropped 5 bases and J dropped 2; count of bases not matched to a gene: 3. The CDR3 runs to 14 residues. CDR1 SGHVS and CDR2 FNYEAQ come from the germline V gene. This CDR3 is CASSPGQATDTQYF. CDR3 DNA, as far as it was read: TGTGCCAGCAGCCCGGGACAGGCCACAGATACG. Variable domain in full (rest from reference TRBV7-6 and TRBJ2-3): GAGVSQSPRYKVTKRGQDVALRCDPISGHVSLYWYRQALGQGPEFLTYFNYEAQQDKSGLPNDRFSAERPEGSISTLTIQRTEQRDSAMYRCASSPGQATDTQYFGPGTRLTVL.

A word on this clone: The CDR3 is cut off 3 residues early in the read; its end comes from the germline J gene. The same CDR3 arises from other DNA sequences in this sample as well. The chain links TRBV19 to TRBJ2-6, with a weak D call TRBD2 (6 bases). The CDR3 has 15 amino acids. Germline values: CDR1 LNHDA, CDR2 SQIVND (reference sequence). The V end lost 5 bases, the J end lost 2 bases, and 10 bases lay between the germline ends. CDR3 DNA (partial): TGTGCCAGTAGTGTGACTAGGGCTGGGGCCAACGTC. As protein: CASSVTRAGANV. The whole CDR3 sequence is CASSVTRAGANVLTF.

Note on this clone: The read falls 3 residues short of the CDR3 end, and the missing part is taken from the germline J gene. The chain combines TRBV19 with TRBJ1-2, with TRBD1 as a possible D gene (6 bases). The CDR3 is made up of 15 amino acids. In germline, CDR1 is LNHDA, CDR2 SQIVND (reference sequence). The chain's CDR3 is CASSIGGADPYDYTF. The CDR3 bases that were read are TGTGCCAGTAGTATTGGGGGCGCGGACCCCTACGAC.